This entry concerns a single TCR beta chain. Its antigen is undetermined. This specimen belongs to a study of T cell repertoires in cytomegalovirus infection. Study information: It was the public TCR beta signatures that indicated both CMV infection and matching HLA type. Study-wide results and caveats: People with CMV and the relevant HLA were identified by cumulative public TCR beta family frequency.

Each CDR3 protein gets one entry after TCRdb re-called the reads with MiXCR. Among hundreds of thousands of distinct CDR3 sequences listed, approximately 42% were seen once. Trimming removed 6 bases from V and 4 bases from J, with 13 bases in between. The CDR3 contains 13 residues. The genes are TRBV12-3 or TRBV12-4 and TRBJ2-7; D possibly corresponds to TRBD1 (7 bases). Sequenced material: cultured PBMCs, taken from culture after CMV antigen stimulation. The receptor comes from a human donor in good health (CMV status not recorded). Some clones in this sample may be carry-over from other donors' samples. CDR3 sequence reads: CASSWRGQYEQYF. The CDR3 DNA is TGTGCCAGCAGCTGGAGGGGGCAGTACGAGCAGTACTTC.